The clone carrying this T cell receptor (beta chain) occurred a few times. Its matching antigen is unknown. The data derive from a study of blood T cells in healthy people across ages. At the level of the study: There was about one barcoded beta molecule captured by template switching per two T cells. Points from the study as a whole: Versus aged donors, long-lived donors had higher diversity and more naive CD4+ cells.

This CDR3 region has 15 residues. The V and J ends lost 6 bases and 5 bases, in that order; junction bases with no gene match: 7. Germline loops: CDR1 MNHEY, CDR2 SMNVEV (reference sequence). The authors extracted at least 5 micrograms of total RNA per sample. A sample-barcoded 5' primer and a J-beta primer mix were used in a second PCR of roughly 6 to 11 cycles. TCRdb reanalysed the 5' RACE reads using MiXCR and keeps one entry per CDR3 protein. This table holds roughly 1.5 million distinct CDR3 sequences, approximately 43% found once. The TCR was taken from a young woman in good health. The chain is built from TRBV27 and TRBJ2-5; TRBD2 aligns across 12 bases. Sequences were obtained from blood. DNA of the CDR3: TGTGCCAGCAGGCGACTAGCGGGAGCTAGCGAGACCCAGTACTTC. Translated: CASRRLAGASETQYF.